Detailed here is one T cell receptor (beta chain). Its cognate antigen is unknown. TCRdb independently ran MiXCR on the RT-PCR reads; one entry per CDR3 protein. This table holds 150,000 to 200,000 distinct CDR3 sequences, about 10% found once. This entry is derived from a study of response to subunit inactivated influenza vaccine. The study's findings and limits: Few new T cells, the authors suggested, are recruited by each seasonal influenza vaccination.

Germline trimming cut 5 bases from V and 2 bases from J; bases unmatched to any gene: 3. The CDR3 loop spans 14 amino acids. The germline gives CDR1 MNHNS, CDR2 SASEGT. The clonotype was recovered from a man between 50 and 69 years old who received an inactivated influenza vaccine. The chain has TRBV6-1 and TRBJ2-7; 10 positions match TRBD2. This material consisted of CD8+ T cells sorted from PBMCs, taken about 23 months after vaccination. CDR3 sequence reads: CASSTLAGAYEQYF. As DNA, the CDR3 is TGTGCCAGCAGTACGCTAGCGGGGGCCTACGAGCAGTACTTC.